This entry lists 29 T cell receptor beta chains sequenced from one sample in a study of cytomegalovirus exposure and HLA in healthy donors. PCR was performed using 60 Vbeta and 13 Jbeta primers. Measured with immunoSEQ multiplex PCR; TCRdb has only the in-frame clones, and not every one. The sample shows 100,000 to 150,000 clones, about 85% of them seen only once. Specimen: PBMCs. These receptors originate from a boy aged 5-17 years in good health and CMV-seronegative.

The chain is built from TRBV15 and TRBJ1-1; D unresolved. CDR1 is LNHNV and CDR2 is YYDKDF in the germline V gene (reference sequence). Between the trimmed V and J ends, which lost 8 bases and 0 bases, there was a span of 13 bases. This CDR3 spans 14 amino acids. CDR3 protein: CATRLGSLNTEAFF. Written as DNA, the CDR3 is TGTGCCACCCGGTTGGGGAGTTTGAACACTGAAGCTTTCTTT.

The J gene is TRBJ2-2, the V gene TRBV10-3; D might be TRBD2 (5 bases). Trimming removed 11 bases at V and 5 bases at J, with 18 bases between. The CDR3 spans 14 residues. From germline, CDR1 is ENHRY and CDR2 SYGVKD. The CDR3 sequence: CAARRADYTGELFF. CDR3 sequence (DNA): TGTGCCGCCCGGCGGGCAGATTATACCGGGGAGCTGTTTTTT.

V is TRBV9 and J is TRBJ2-7, with 9 bases aligning to TRBD1. Germline V gene sequence: CDR1 SGDLS, CDR2 YYNGEE. The trim removed 2 bases at V and 5 bases at J, leaving 11 bases unmatched. The CDR3 covers 16 residues. Here the CDR3 reads CASSVHPGTGSNEQYF. CDR3 DNA: TGTGCCAGCAGCGTCCACCCCGGGACAGGGAGTAACGAGCAGTACTTC.

There are a few counts of this clone. V gene TRBV4-3 combines with J gene TRBJ1-1; a weak D match, TRBD1 (6 bases). CDR1 LGHNA and CDR2 YSLEER come from the germline V gene. V was clipped by 7 bases and J by 1 base, with 13 bases between them. The length of the CDR3 is 14 residues. The CDR3 DNA is TGCGCCAGCACCGCGGACAGCTCGAACACTGAAGCTTTCTTT. Amino acid sequence: CASTADSSNTEAFF.

V gene TRBV9 combines with J gene TRBJ2-7, with no clear D. V was clipped by 0 bases and J by 3 bases, with 13 bases between them. This CDR3 comprises 15 residues. Germline V CDR1 and CDR2: SGDLS, YYNGEE. The CDR3 nucleotides read TGTGCCAGCAGCGTAGGCCACCTTTCTAACTACGAGCAGTACTTC. Encoded protein: CASSVGHLSNYEQYF. The complete variable domain, with remaining parts taken from reference TRBV9 and TRBJ2-7, reads DSGVTQTPKHLITATGQRVTLRCSPRSGDLSVYWYQQSLDQGLQFLIQYYNGEERAKGNILERFSAQQFPDLHSELNLSSLELGDSALYFCASSVGHLSNYEQYFGPGTRLTVT.

V is TRBV7-2 and J is TRBJ2-7, with 10 bases identical to TRBD1. Unmatched junction bases numbered 7, after V lost 7 bases and J lost 7 bases. The germline V gene encodes CDR1 SGHTA and CDR2 FQGNSA. The CDR3 covers 13 residues. The CDR3 DNA reads as TGTGCCAGCAAGGGACAGGGGATGCGAGAGCAGTACTTC. This codes for CASKGQGMREQYF.

The chain couples TRBV6-5 to TRBJ2-7; D perhaps matches TRBD1 (5 bases). This CDR3 is built from 14 residues. The V end lost 2 bases, the J end lost 3 bases, and 11 bases lay between the germline ends. From germline, CDR1 is MNHEY and CDR2 SVGAGI. This chain's CDR3 is CASSYKGADYEQYF. DNA of the CDR3: TGTGCCAGCAGTTACAAAGGGGCGGACTACGAGCAGTACTTC.

The V gene is TRBV7-3, the J gene TRBJ1-2; 7 nucleotides align to TRBD1. The CDR3 sequence is 14 residues long. V lost 5 bases and J lost 5; bases outside the gene matches: 8. The germline V gene encodes CDR1 SGHTA and CDR2 FQGTGA. CDR3: CASSGSATGYGYTF. CDR3 coding DNA: TGTGCCAGCAGCGGGAGTGCGACAGGGTATGGCTACACCTTC.

V and J are TRBV30 and TRBJ2-5; D perhaps matches TRBD2 (6 bases). CDR1 GTSNPN and CDR2 SVGIG come from the germline V gene (reference sequence). Trimming removed 2 bases at V and 1 base at J, with 14 bases between. This CDR3 is 15 amino acids long. The CDR3 sequence is CAWSPSLARQETQYF. CDR3 DNA sequence: TGTGCCTGGAGTCCTAGCCTAGCGCGCCAAGAGACCCAGTACTTC.

The chain links TRBV27 to TRBJ2-7; 7 nucleotides match TRBD2. The CDR3 sequence is 16 residues long. The ends lost 6 bases at V and 0 bases at J; junction bases unmatched: 11. From germline, CDR1 is MNHEY and CDR2 SMNVEV (reference sequence). The chain's CDR3 is CASRKVGAGPSYEQYF. DNA for the CDR3: TGTGCCAGCAGGAAGGTAGGAGCGGGGCCCTCCTACGAGCAGTACTTC.

The chain employs TRBV7-2 and TRBJ2-1; 15 bases map to TRBD2. The V segment lost 1 base and the J segment 3 bases; nucleotides outside the gene matches: 4. CDR3 length: 18 residues. Per germline, CDR1 SGHTA and CDR2 FQGNSA. CDR3 sequence reads: CASSLGGLAGGHYNEQFF. The CDR3 nucleotides read TGTGCCAGCAGCTTAGGAGGACTAGCGGGGGGGCACTACAATGAGCAGTTCTTC.

J is TRBJ1-1 and V is TRBV9; weak D call: TRBD1 (6 bases). The V gene lost 2 bases and the J gene lost 8 bases, with 7 bases spanning the gap. The CDR3 sequence is 11 residues long. Germline V CDR1 and CDR2: SGDLS, YYNGEE. The CDR3 region has the DNA TGTGCCAGCAGCGTGGGGGCGGAAGCTTTCTTT. Translation: CASSVGAEAFF.

The chain links TRBV10-3 to TRBJ1-1; perhaps TRBD1 as D (6 bases). Trimming left V 4 bases short and J 9 bases short, with 18 bases between. The germline V gene encodes CDR1 ENHRY and CDR2 SYGVKD. There are 14 residues in the CDR3. The CDR3 region has the DNA TGTGCCATCAGTGGGGGGGGGCGCGTGCCCAAAGCTTTCTTT. Translated, it gives CAISGGGRVPKAFF.

In its sample, this clone was seen a few times. The chain carries TRBV6-1 and TRBJ1-1, with 7 bases identical to TRBD1. With V trimmed by 4 bases and J by 5 bases, 16 bases remained unmatched. This CDR3 comprises 17 residues. Germline values: CDR1 MNHNS, CDR2 SASEGT. CDR3 nucleotide sequence: TGTGCCAGCAGTGGATCCGGGACAGCCGTGATTAGGACTGAAGCTTTCTTT. Protein sequence: CASSGSGTAVIRTEAFF.

This sequence joins TRBV5-5 and TRBJ2-5, with D uncertain. This CDR3 contains 14 residues. Germline-derived CDR1 and CDR2 are SGHKS and YYEKEE (reference sequence). The germline V and J ends were trimmed by 3 bases and 4 bases, with 13 bases remaining between them. The CDR3 here is CASSSPGLRETQYF. The CDR3 DNA is TGTGCCAGCAGCTCCCCAGGATTACGAGAGACCCAGTACTTC.

In its sample, this clone was seen a few times. V gene TRBV6-1 combines with J gene TRBJ1-5, with D possibly TRBD1 on 5 matching bases. V was pared by 7 bases and J by 4 bases, with 11 bases between. Germline-derived CDR1 and CDR2 are MNHNS and SASEGT. The CDR3 totals 13 residues. The CDR3: CASTGDGNQPQHF. The CDR3 nucleotides read TGTGCCAGCACGGGGGACGGGAATCAGCCCCAGCATTTT.

The count of this clone is one. The chain employs TRBV7-9 and TRBJ1-1, with D unclear. V gave up 5 bases and J gave up 6 bases, with 7 bases separating them. CDR1 and CDR2 from the germline V gene are SEHNR and FQNEAQ (reference sequence). The CDR3 is 11 residues long. CDR3 protein: CASSLTAEAFF. CDR3 DNA: TGTGCCAGCAGCCTAACAGCTGAAGCTTTCTTT.

The chain employs TRBV15 and TRBJ2-7, with TRBD1 identical over 11 bases. Trimming took 3 bases from V and 4 from J; bases not matched to a gene: 5. Germline CDR1 LNHNV, CDR2 YYDKDF (reference sequence). The CDR3 has 15 amino acids. For the CDR3, the DNA is TGTGCCACCAGCAGGGACAGGGGGCGATTTTACGAGCAGTACTTC. Encoded protein: CATSRDRGRFYEQYF.

V gene TRBV5-6 combines with J gene TRBJ1-2; 8 bases align to TRBD1. CDR3 length: 14 residues. Unmatched junction bases numbered 4, after V lost 4 bases and J lost 2 bases. Germline V gives CDR1 SGHDT, CDR2 YYEEEE. The CDR3 DNA sequence: TGTGCCAGCAGCGAGAGGACAGGGAACTATGGCTACACCTTC. Its protein product is CASSERTGNYGYTF.

The rearrangement uses TRBV4-1 and TRBJ1-1, with D hard to call. From germline, CDR1 is MGHRA and CDR2 YSYEKL. This CDR3 contains 11 residues. V was cut by 0 bases and J by 10 bases, with 6 bases left in between. As DNA, the CDR3 is TGCGCCAGCAGCCAAGATCAGGTAGCTTTCTTT. It encodes CASSQDQVAFF.

The CDR3 spells CSGYRDGNYGYTF. CDR3 bases: TGCAGCGGTTACAGGGACGGGAATTATGGCTACACCTTC. This rearrangement joins TRBV29-1 to TRBJ1-2; D is possibly TRBD1 (6 bases). The CDR3 is 13 amino acids. Trimming shortened V by 7 bases and J by 5 bases, and 17 bases separated the two germline ends. CDR1 SQVTM and CDR2 ANQGSEA come from the germline V gene.

This clone was counted once. This sequence joins TRBV2 and TRBJ1-3, with D possibly being TRBD1 (6 bases). CDR3 size: 15 residues. Trimming took off 6 bases at V and 3 bases at J, with 15 bases between the two ends. Germline V gives CDR1 SNHLY, CDR2 FYNNEI. CDR3 nucleotides: TGTGCCAGCAGCGGGACGGACAGAATTGGAAACACCATATATTTT. Residues: CASSGTDRIGNTIYF.

The chain joins TRBV19 to TRBJ1-4; 10 nucleotides agree with TRBD1. J was trimmed by 8 bases and V by 0 bases; bases with no gene match: 9. CDR1 is LNHDA, CDR2 SQIVND, per germline (reference sequence). CDR3 length equals 17 residues. The CDR3 nucleotides read TGTGCCAGTAGTATAGACCCCCGGGGACAGGGGATCGAAAAACTGTTTTTT. Its protein product is CASSIDPRGQGIEKLFF.

This rearrangement joins TRBV6-1 to TRBJ1-5; D is unresolved. There are 11 residues in the CDR3. Trimming cost V 6 bases and J 2 bases, with 2 bases left between them. Germline loops: CDR1 MNHNS, CDR2 SASEGT. CDR3 protein: CASSGNQPQHF. CDR3 DNA sequence: TGTGCCAGCAGCGGCAATCAGCCCCAGCATTTT.

The chain carries TRBV15 and TRBJ2-7; no clear D gene. CDR1 is LNHNV, CDR2 YYDKDF, per germline (reference sequence). The germline V and J ends were trimmed by 4 bases and 3 bases, with 10 bases remaining between them. The CDR3 covers 13 residues. The CDR3 nucleotides read TGTGCCACCAGCACCGGAGCAAACTACGAGCAGTACTTC. It codes for CATSTGANYEQYF.

This clone was seen once. V usage is TRBV28 and J usage is TRBJ1-2, with 9 bases identical to TRBD1. Germline lookup yields CDR1 MDHEN and CDR2 SYDVKM. The ends lost 5 bases at V and 4 bases at J; junction bases unmatched: 14. This CDR3 is 17 amino acids long. The CDR3 loop is CASSHRTGELPIYGYTF. The CDR3 nucleotides are TGTGCCAGCAGTCATAGGACAGGGGAACTCCCGATCTATGGCTACACCTTC.

This clone was seen a few times. This chain links TRBV30 with TRBJ1-1; 7 nucleotides match TRBD1. The CDR3 spans 15 residues. From germline, CDR1 is GTSNPN and CDR2 SVGIG (reference sequence). V shed 2 bases and J 0 bases; nucleotides not matched to a gene: 6. The CDR3 nucleotides read TGTGCCTGGAGTATGGGACAGCAGATGAACACTGAAGCTTTCTTT. As protein: CAWSMGQQMNTEAFF.

The chain is built from TRBV11-2 and TRBJ2-1; 13 bases match TRBD2. CDR1 and CDR2 from the germline V gene are SGHAT and FQNNGV. The junction had 7 bases not matched to a gene; V was cut back by 4 bases and J by 4 bases. The CDR3 extends over 17 amino acids. The CDR3 bases are TGTGCCAGCAGCTCCCGCCCGACTAGCGGGGGGTACAATGAGCAGTTCTTC. As protein: CASSSRPTSGGYNEQFF.

The V call is TRBV7-2, the J call TRBJ2-1; 12 bases are a match to TRBD2. From germline, CDR1 is SGHTA and CDR2 FQGNSA. CDR3 length: 18 amino acids. With 7 bases clipped from V and 4 bases from J, the junction kept 14 bases outside the gene matches. CDR3 nucleotides: TGTGCCAGCATCAAACTAGCGGGAGGCCCCCTTTCATACAATGAGCAGTTCTTC. Its protein product is CASIKLAGGPLSYNEQFF.